The T cell receptor (beta chain) described here comes from a study of neurological immune-mediated disorders. Around 950,000 sorted CD4+ or CD8+ T cells made each library. From 15-18 subjects, every sequencing run obtained over 190 million TCR-beta sequences. TCRdb independently ran MiXCR on the 5' RACE reads; one entry per CDR3 protein. The sample records tens of thousands of distinct CDR3 sequences, under 14% being singletons. Study-level findings and limits: Private repertoires in all groups were suggested by the finding that expanded clones across subjects shared no CDR3 amino acid sequences. While HTLV-1-associated myelopathy showed the greatest TCR clonal expansion, multiple sclerosis showed the least, falling below healthy controls.

Trimming cost V 5 bases and J 8 bases; bases outside gene matches: 13. Germline V lookup: CDR1 SGHTA, CDR2 FQGNSA. CDR3 length: 16 residues. Points on this clonotype: Antigen specificity is unknown.

The sequenced material came from CD4+ T cells from blood. The V call is TRBV7-2, the J call TRBJ2-2; 8 bases match TRBD2. The TCR comes from a woman in her 30s with HTLV-1-associated myelopathy (HAM/TSP). The CDR3 sequence: CASSPTSVGAAGELFF. CDR3 coding DNA: TGTGCCAGCAGCCCGACTAGCGTGGGGGCCGCTGGGGAGCTGTTTTTT.